This T cell receptor beta chain stems from a study of T cell responses to AZD1222 COVID-19 vaccine. Study as a whole: The analysis combined second doses at about 4 or about 12 weeks. Study-wide results and limits: After two AZD1222 doses, spike-specific TCR breadth and depth rose versus day 0. Donors were mostly white British, more females; clonal diversity possibly underestimated.

CDR1 and CDR2 (germline): KGHSH, LQKENI. Trimming cost V 4 bases and J 7 bases, with 14 bases left between them. This CDR3 contains 13 residues. This table comes from immunoSEQ multiplex PCR, and its TCRdb copy is limited to in-frame clones, with some not included. There are about 130,000 clones in the sample; around four fifths occur only once, and about 4% lies in the top ten. With regard to this clone: As yet, its antigen is unknown.

Sample: peripheral blood, taken on day 0 of AZD1222 vaccination. The clonotype comes from an adult in good health. The chain couples TRBV18 to TRBJ2-7; D is unclear. The DNA for the CDR3 is TGTGCCAGCTCACAGGACCGAGCTAGGGAGCAGTACTTC. Residues: CASSQDRAREQYF.